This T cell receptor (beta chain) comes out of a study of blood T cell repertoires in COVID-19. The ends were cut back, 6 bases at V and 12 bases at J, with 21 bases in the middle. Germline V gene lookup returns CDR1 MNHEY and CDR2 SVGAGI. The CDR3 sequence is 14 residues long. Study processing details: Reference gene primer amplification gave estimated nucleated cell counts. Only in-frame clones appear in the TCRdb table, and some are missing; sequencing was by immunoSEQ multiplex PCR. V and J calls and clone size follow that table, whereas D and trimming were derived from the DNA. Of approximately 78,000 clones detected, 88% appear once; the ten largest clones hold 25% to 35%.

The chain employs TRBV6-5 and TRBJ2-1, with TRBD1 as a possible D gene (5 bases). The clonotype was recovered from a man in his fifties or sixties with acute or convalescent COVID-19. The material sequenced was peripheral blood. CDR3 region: CASRMTENHMGQFF. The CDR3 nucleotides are TGTGCCAGCAGGATGACAGAAAACCACATGGGGCAGTTCTTC.